This is a list of T cell receptor beta chains from one sample in a study of persistence of HIV-infected CD4 T cells. These TCRs are of unknown antigen specificity. Only in-frame clones appear in the TCRdb table, and some are missing; sequencing was by immunoSEQ multiplex PCR. Of approximately 25,000 clones in the sample, about 74% were seen once. Here the sequenced sample was CD4+ T cells sorted from PBMCs after roughly 18-hour stimulation, taken from a patient who received antiretroviral therapy. The receptors here all came from an adult man with HIV who was CMV-seropositive. The conserved cysteine and the conserved F or W are not part of the CDR3 here. The size entry is marked missing in some rows and otherwise reads once, few, many or a size class.

>TRBV7-3|NA
ASSLREGGSSGNTIY
>TRBV4-1|once
ASSQGQGQRYEQF
>TRBV5-1|few
ASTVSPAGTYNEQF
>TRBV5-1|few
ASSLVGLAGGHGELF
>TRBV6-4|NA
ASSQGRTDTQY
>TRBV20-1|few
SASRGNTEAF
>TRBV18|NA
ASSPNTGELF
>TRBV7-6|NA
ASSLLGAAHTDTQY
>TRBV3-1/TRBV3-2|NA
ASSLRGGTNEQF
>TRBV12-3/TRBV12-4|NA
ASRLDSHYGYT
>TRBV7-8|NA
ASSRAPNRGYT
>TRBV7-9|NA
ASSARGSENQPQH
>TRBV19|NA
ASSRGRPSYEQY
>TRBV9|medium-sized
ASSPRTKMNTEAF
>TRBV7-6|NA
ASSNTLKDYTDTQY
>TRBV24-1|NA
ATSDPGTSVNEQF
>TRBV9|NA
ASSKRDRESY
>TRBV15|NA
ATSNRQRETQY
>TRBV28|NA
ASSLSSTNSNQPQH
>TRBV7-2|NA
ASSLITAGNTIY
>TRBV28|NA
ASSSGQVGTEAF
>TRBV5-1|few
ASSPLTGDLNEKLF
>TRBV6-2/TRBV6-3|NA
ASSYSAGTSVYNEQF
>TRBV5-4|NA
ASSLDVNYGYT
>TRBV9|once
ASSVVGGWTGELF
>TRBV7-3|NA
ASSLTSGNTGELF
>TRBV6-5|few
ASSFDRNEQY
>TRBV7-3|NA
ASSLGLAGATGELF
>TRBV7-9|few
ASSSPGTANYEQY
>TRBV10-2|once
ASSPTSLADTQY
>TRBV6-1|NA
ASSETTGFYQPQH
>TRBV29-1|NA
SVDRGQGAGNTIY